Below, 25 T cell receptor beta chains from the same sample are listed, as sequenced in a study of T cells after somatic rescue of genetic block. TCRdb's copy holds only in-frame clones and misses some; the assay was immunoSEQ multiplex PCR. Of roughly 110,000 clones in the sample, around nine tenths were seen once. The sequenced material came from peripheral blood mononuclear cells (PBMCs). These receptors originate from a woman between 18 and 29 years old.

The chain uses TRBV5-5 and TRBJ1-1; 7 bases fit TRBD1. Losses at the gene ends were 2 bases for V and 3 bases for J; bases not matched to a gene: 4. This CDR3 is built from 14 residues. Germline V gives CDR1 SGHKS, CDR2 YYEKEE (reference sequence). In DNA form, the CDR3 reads TGTGCCAGCAGCTTCACAGGGGAGGACACTGAAGCTTTCTTT. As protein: CASSFTGEDTEAFF.

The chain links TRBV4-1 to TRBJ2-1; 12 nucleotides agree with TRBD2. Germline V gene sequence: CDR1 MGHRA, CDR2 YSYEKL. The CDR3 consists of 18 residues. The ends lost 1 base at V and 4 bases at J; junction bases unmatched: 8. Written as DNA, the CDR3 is TGCGCCAGCAGCCAAGTAAGGACTAGCGGGAATAAATACAATGAGCAGTTCTTC. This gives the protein CASSQVRTSGNKYNEQFF.

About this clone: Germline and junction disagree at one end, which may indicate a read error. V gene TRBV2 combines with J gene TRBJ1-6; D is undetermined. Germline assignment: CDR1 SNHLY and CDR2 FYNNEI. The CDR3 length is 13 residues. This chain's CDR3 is CASGDGVRSPPHF. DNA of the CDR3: TGTGCCAGCGGAGACGGGGTTCGATCACCCCCCCACTTT. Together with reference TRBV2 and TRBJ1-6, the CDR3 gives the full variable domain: EPEVTQTPSHQVTQMGQEVILRCVPISNHLYFYWYRQILGQKVEFLVSFYNNEISEKSEIFDDQFSVERPDGSNFTLKIRSTKLEDSAMYFCASGDGVRSPPHFGNGTRLTVT.

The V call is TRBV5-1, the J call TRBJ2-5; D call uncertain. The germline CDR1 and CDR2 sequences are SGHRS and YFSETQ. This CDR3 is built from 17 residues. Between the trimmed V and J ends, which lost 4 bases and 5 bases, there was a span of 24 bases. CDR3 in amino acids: CASSLRATLGLRETQYF. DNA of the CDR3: TGCGCCAGCAGCCTTCGAGCCACCCTAGGCCTGCGGGAGACCCAGTACTTC.

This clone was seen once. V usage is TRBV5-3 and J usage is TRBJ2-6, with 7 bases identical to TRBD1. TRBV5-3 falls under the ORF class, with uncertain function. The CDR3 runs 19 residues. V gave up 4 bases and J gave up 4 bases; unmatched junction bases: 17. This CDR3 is CARSAHAQGPRSGANVLTF. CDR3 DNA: TGTGCCAGAAGCGCACATGCACAGGGGCCCAGATCCGGGGCCAACGTCCTGACTTTC.

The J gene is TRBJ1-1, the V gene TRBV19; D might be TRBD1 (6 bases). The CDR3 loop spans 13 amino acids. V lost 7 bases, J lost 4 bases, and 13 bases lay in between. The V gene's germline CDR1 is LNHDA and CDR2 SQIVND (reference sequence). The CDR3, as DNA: TGTGCCAGTACCCTAATAGGGGGCACTGAAGCTTTCTTT. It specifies CASTLIGGTEAFF. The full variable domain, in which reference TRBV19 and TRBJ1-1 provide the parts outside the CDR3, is DGGITQSPKYLFRKEGQNVTLSCEQNLNHDAMYWYRQDPGQGLRLIYYSQIVNDFQKGDIAEGYSVSREKKESFPLTVTSAQKNPTAFYLCASTLIGGTEAFFGQGTRLTVV.

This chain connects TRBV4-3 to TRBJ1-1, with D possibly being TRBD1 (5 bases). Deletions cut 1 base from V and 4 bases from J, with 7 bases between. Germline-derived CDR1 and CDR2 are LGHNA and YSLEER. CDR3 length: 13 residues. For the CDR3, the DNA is TGCGCCAGCAGCCAAGGGGGGAGCACTGAAGCTTTCTTT. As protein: CASSQGGSTEAFF.

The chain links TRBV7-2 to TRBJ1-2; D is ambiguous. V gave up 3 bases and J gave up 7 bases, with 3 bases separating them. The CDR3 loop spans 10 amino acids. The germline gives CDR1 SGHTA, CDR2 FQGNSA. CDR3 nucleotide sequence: TGTGCCAGCAGCTTGGGTGGCTACACCTTC. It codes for CASSLGGYTF.

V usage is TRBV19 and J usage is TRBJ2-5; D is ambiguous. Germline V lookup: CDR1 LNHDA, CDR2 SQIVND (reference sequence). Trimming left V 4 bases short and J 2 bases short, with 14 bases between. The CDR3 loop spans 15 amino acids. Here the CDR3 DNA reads TGTGCCAGTAGTACCCGAAGGATGGCTCAAGAGACCCAGTACTTC. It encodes CASSTRRMAQETQYF.

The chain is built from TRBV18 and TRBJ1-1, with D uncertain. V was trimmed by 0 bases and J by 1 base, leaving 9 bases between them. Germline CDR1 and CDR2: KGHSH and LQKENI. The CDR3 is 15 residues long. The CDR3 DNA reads TGTGCCAGCTCACCACCCGGCAGTACGAACACTGAAGCTTTCTTT. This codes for CASSPPGSTNTEAFF.

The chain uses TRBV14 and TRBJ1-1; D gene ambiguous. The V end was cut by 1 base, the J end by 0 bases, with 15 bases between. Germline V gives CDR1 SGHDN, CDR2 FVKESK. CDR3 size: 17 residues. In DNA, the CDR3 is TGTGCCAGCAGCCAAGCTACAACATGGAGAATGAACACTGAAGCTTTCTTT. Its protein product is CASSQATTWRMNTEAFF.

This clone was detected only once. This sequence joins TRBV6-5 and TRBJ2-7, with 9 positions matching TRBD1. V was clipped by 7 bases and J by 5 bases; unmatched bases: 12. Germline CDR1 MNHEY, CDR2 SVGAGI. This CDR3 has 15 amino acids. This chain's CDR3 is CASTSLDRGINEQYF. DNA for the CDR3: TGTGCCAGCACGTCCTTGGACAGGGGCATCAACGAGCAGTACTTC.

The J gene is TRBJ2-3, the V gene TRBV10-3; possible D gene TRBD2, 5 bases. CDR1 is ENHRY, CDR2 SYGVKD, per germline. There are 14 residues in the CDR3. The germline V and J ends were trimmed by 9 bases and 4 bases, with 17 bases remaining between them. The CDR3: CAMAGKLRADTQYF. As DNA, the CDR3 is TGTGCCATGGCCGGGAAACTCAGAGCAGATACGCAGTATTTT.

The CDR3 DNA is TGTGCCTGGGGGCAAGGGGTAATTGAAGCTTTCTTT. This encodes CAWGQGVIEAFF. The J gene is TRBJ1-1, the V gene TRBV30, with D tentatively TRBD1 (5 bases). This CDR3 is built from 12 residues. CDR1 is GTSNPN and CDR2 is SVGIG in the germline V gene (reference sequence). The V end was cut by 5 bases, the J end by 7 bases, with 14 bases between.

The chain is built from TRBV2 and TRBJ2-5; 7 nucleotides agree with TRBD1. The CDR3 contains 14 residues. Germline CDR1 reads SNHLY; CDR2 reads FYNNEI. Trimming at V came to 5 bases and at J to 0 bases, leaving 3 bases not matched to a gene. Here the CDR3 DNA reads TGTGCCAGCAGTCCCGGGACAGACCAAGAGACCCAGTACTTC. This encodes CASSPGTDQETQYF.

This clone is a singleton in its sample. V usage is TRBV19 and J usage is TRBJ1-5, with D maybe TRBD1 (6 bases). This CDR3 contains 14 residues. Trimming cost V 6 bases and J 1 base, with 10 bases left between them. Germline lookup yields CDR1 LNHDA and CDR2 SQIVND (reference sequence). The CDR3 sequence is CASRGGRSNQPQHF. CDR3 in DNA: TGTGCCAGTAGGGGGGGGCGCAGCAATCAGCCCCAGCATTTT.

DNA of the CDR3: TGTGCCAGCAGTCTAAAGGCCGGACAGTCCTACGAGCAGTACTTC. Protein product: CASSLKAGQSYEQYF. The chain recombines TRBV27 with TRBJ2-7; D might be TRBD1 (6 bases). Per germline, CDR1 MNHEY and CDR2 SMNVEV (reference sequence). Trimming cost V 5 bases and J 1 base, with 15 bases left between them. The CDR3 runs 15 residues.

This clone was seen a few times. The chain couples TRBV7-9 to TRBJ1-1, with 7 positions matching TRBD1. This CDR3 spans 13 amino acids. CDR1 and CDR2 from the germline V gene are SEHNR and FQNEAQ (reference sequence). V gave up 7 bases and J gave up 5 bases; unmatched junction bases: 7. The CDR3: CASNNRGGTEAFF. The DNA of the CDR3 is TGTGCCAGCAACAACAGGGGTGGGACTGAAGCTTTCTTT.

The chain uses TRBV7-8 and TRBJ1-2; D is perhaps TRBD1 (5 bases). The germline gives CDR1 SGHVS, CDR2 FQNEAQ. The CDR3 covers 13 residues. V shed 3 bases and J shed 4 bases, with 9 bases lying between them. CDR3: CASSFDQGYGYTF. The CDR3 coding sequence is TGTGCCAGCAGCTTCGATCAGGGCTATGGCTACACCTTC.

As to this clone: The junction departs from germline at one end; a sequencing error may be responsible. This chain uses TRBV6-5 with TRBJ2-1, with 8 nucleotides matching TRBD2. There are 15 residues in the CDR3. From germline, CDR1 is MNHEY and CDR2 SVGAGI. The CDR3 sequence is CASSSGTSGYNEQFF. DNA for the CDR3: TGTGCCAGTAGTTCCGGAACTAGCGGATACAATGAGCAGTTCTTC.

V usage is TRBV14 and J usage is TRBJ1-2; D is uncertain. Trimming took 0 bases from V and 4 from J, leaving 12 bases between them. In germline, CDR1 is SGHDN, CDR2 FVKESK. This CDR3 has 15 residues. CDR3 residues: CASSQESGSGYGYTF. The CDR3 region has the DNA TGTGCCAGCAGCCAAGAAAGCGGGAGCGGCTATGGCTACACCTTC.

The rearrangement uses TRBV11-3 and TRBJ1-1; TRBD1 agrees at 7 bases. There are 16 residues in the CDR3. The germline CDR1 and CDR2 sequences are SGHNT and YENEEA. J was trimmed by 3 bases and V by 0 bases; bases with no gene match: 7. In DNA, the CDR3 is TGTGCCAGCAGCTTAGAAGGATTGGGACAGTACACTGAAGCTTTCTTT. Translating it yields CASSLEGLGQYTEAFF.

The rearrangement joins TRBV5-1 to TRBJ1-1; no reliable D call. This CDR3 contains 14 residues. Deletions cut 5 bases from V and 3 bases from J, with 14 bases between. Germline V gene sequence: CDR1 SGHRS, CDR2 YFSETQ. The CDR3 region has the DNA TGCGCCAGCAGTCTCACCGGCTCCTACACTGAAGCTTTCTTT. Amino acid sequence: CASSLTGSYTEAFF.

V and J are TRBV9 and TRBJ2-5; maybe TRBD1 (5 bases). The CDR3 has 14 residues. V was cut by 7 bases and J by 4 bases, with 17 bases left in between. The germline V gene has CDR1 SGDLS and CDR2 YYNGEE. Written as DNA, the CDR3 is TGTGCCAGCTCACCTCAGCAGGGAACAGAGACCCAGTACTTC. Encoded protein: CASSPQQGTETQYF. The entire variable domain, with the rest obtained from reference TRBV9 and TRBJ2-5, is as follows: DSGVTQTPKHLITATGQRVTLRCSPRSGDLSVYWYQQSLDQGLQFLIQYYNGEERAKGNILERFSAQQFPDLHSELNLSSLELGDSALYFCASSPQQGTETQYFGPGTRLLVL.

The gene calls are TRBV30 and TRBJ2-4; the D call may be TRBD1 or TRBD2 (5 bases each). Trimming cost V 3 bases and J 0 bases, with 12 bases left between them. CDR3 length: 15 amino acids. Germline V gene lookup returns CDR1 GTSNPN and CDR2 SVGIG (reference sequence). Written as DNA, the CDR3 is TGTGCCTGGAGGGGACGGGGTTCAGCCAAAAACATTCAGTACTTC. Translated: CAWRGRGSAKNIQYF.